This entry lists 29 T cell receptor beta chains sequenced from one sample in a study of CD8+ T cells in alopecia areata. Treatment reported: oral pan-JAK inhibitor, 5-10 mg twice daily. After isolation, RNA underwent reverse transcription to generate cDNA as the sequencing template. Here immunoSEQ multiplex PCR was the method, and the copy in TCRdb shows in-frame clones only, minus some. There are about 260,000 clones in the sample; over 45% occur only once, and about 0.93% lies in the top ten. The starting material was CD4+ T cells sorted from blood, obtained between weeks 51 and 52, from a patient treated with tofacitinib. These receptors were obtained from a human donor with alopecia areata.

This sequence joins TRBV29-1 and TRBJ2-7; D is undetermined. Germline V gene sequence: CDR1 SQVTM, CDR2 ANQGSEA. The CDR3 loop spans 14 amino acids. The ends were cut back, 3 bases at V and 5 bases at J, with 17 bases in the middle. CDR3 in amino acids: CSVDWRHRANEQYF. The CDR3 DNA sequence: TGCAGCGTTGATTGGAGACACCGGGCGAACGAGCAGTACTTC.

In this sample, this clone turned up once. This chain links TRBV18 with TRBJ2-1; D is perhaps TRBD2 (5 bases). V lost 3 bases and J 4 bases, leaving 10 bases between the germline ends. The germline gives CDR1 KGHSH, CDR2 LQKENI. CDR3 length equals 14 residues. CDR3 DNA: TGTGCCAGCTCACCTTTAACTAGATACAATGAGCAGTTCTTC. It encodes CASSPLTRYNEQFF.

This clone was seen a few times. J is TRBJ2-1 and V is TRBV6-5; D gene ambiguous. Germline assignment: CDR1 MNHEY and CDR2 SVGAGI. The CDR3 is made up of 14 amino acids. Trimming took off 6 bases at V and 4 bases at J, with 13 bases between the two ends. CDR3 in amino acids: CASSLGRVYNEQFF. In DNA form, the CDR3 reads TGTGCCAGCAGCCTCGGACGGGTTTACAATGAGCAGTTCTTC.

The chain combines TRBV29-1 with TRBJ2-6, with D perhaps being TRBD1 or TRBD2 (6 bases each). The CDR3 is made up of 17 amino acids. Germline values: CDR1 SQVTM, CDR2 ANQGSEA. Trimming cost V 4 bases and J 1 base, with 17 bases left between them. CDR3: CSVGGGRGTSGANVLTF. The DNA for the CDR3 is TGCAGCGTTGGGGGAGGCAGGGGAACGTCTGGGGCCAACGTCCTGACTTTC.

The chain has TRBV4-2 and TRBJ2-5; 12 nucleotides agree with TRBD1. Germline V gives CDR1 LGHNA, CDR2 YNFKEQ. The CDR3 loop spans 16 amino acids. Germline trimming cut 1 base from V and 5 bases from J; bases unmatched to any gene: 5. The CDR3 region has the DNA TGTGCCAGCAGCCAAGTGGGACAGGGGGCTCAGGAGACCCAGTACTTC. Translating gives CASSQVGQGAQETQYF.

The chain is built from TRBV6-6 and TRBJ2-6; D is unclear. CDR1 is MNHNY and CDR2 is SVGAGI in the germline V gene (reference sequence). The CDR3 is 14 amino acids. Between the trimmed V and J ends, which lost 6 bases and 0 bases, there was a span of 6 bases. CDR3 protein: CASSPSSGANVLTF. CDR3 sequence (DNA): TGTGCCAGCAGCCCCAGCTCTGGGGCCAACGTCCTGACTTTC.

The table lists this clone with a few counts. The CDR3 nucleotides are TGTGCCAGCAGCTGGCAGGACTCTGGAAACACCATATATTTT. Its translation is CASSWQDSGNTIYF. The chain joins TRBV5-4 to TRBJ1-3; D gene uncertain. Germline CDR1 SGHNT, CDR2 YYREEE (reference sequence). Trimming took off 3 bases at V and 0 bases at J, with 7 bases between the two ends. This CDR3 spans 14 amino acids.

This clone occurred a few times. The V and J genes are TRBV7-9 and TRBJ1-1; D gene ambiguous. The CDR3 contains 15 residues. Trimming pared 4 bases from V and 5 bases from J, leaving 17 bases between. CDR1 is SEHNR, CDR2 FQNEAQ, per germline (reference sequence). DNA for the CDR3: TGTGCCAGCAGCTACGACCCCATCCGAGGGACTGAAGCTTTCTTT. Translating gives CASSYDPIRGTEAFF.

This clone appeared a single time. This chain uses TRBV2 with TRBJ2-2; D is ambiguous. V was trimmed by 8 bases and J by 2 bases, leaving 12 bases between them. In germline, CDR1 is SNHLY, CDR2 FYNNEI. CDR3 size: 14 residues. The CDR3 DNA reads TGTGCCAGCCAGCGAGACACCAACACCGGGGAGCTGTTTTTT. Translation gives CASQRDTNTGELFF.

V is TRBV5-4 and J is TRBJ2-5; TRBD1 matches 8 bases. The V segment lost 4 bases and the J segment 3 bases; nucleotides outside the gene matches: 5. The CDR3 spans 14 residues. From germline, CDR1 is SGHNT and CDR2 YYREEE (reference sequence). CDR3 loop: CASSRKTGEETQYF. The CDR3 DNA reads TGTGCCAGCAGCCGTAAGACAGGGGAAGAGACCCAGTACTTC.

The rearrangement joins TRBV6-6 to TRBJ2-7; D is ambiguous. The length of the CDR3 is 12 residues. Between the trimmed V and J ends, which lost 0 bases and 5 bases, there was a span of 5 bases. Germline V lookup: CDR1 MNHNY, CDR2 SVGAGI (reference sequence). The CDR3 here is CASSYSFHEQYF. CDR3 coding DNA: TGTGCCAGCAGTTACTCCTTCCACGAGCAGTACTTC.

This chain links TRBV6-6 with TRBJ1-2; no reliable D call. There are 11 residues in the CDR3. Trimming cost V 1 base and J 8 bases, with 5 bases left between them. Per germline, CDR1 MNHNY and CDR2 SVGAGI (reference sequence). CDR3 nucleotides: TGTGCCAGCAGTTACTGGGCCGGCTACACCTTC. Its translation is CASSYWAGYTF.

CDR3 in DNA: TGTGCCAGCAGCTTCCCTCCGGGACAGATTAGGGCCTATGGCTACACCTTC. Protein: CASSFPPGQIRAYGYTF. This sequence joins TRBV7-2 and TRBJ1-2; 7 nucleotides agree with TRBD1. The CDR3 runs to 17 residues. CDR1 SGHTA and CDR2 FQGNSA come from the germline V gene. With 3 bases clipped from V and 4 bases from J, the junction kept 14 bases outside the gene matches.

V usage is TRBV18 and J usage is TRBJ2-5; D is possibly TRBD2 (5 bases). This CDR3 comprises 14 residues. The germline gives CDR1 KGHSH, CDR2 LQKENI. Trimming took 6 bases from V and 2 from J, leaving 13 bases between them. CDR3 residues: CASSPDGGQETQYF. The DNA of the CDR3 is TGTGCCAGCTCCCCGGACGGAGGACAAGAGACCCAGTACTTC.

The chain is built from TRBV15 and TRBJ2-5, with D hard to call. This CDR3 comprises 14 residues. Germline V gives CDR1 LNHNV, CDR2 YYDKDF (reference sequence). The V and J ends lost 0 bases and 4 bases respectively, with 9 bases between them. The CDR3 spells CATSRDRVPETQYF. The CDR3 coding sequence is TGTGCCACCAGCAGAGATCGGGTTCCAGAGACCCAGTACTTC.

The chain uses TRBV11-2 and TRBJ1-1, with D perhaps TRBD1 (5 bases). Deletions cut 3 bases from V and 1 base from J, with 9 bases between. CDR1 is SGHAT and CDR2 is FQNNGV in the germline V gene. The CDR3 loop spans 14 amino acids. As DNA, the CDR3 is TGTGCCAGCAGCTTGGGGCTCCCGAACACTGAAGCTTTCTTT. Protein sequence: CASSLGLPNTEAFF.

This chain connects TRBV29-1 to TRBJ2-1; TRBD2 is a possible D gene (6 bases). Trimming took off 6 bases at V and 1 base at J, with 13 bases between the two ends. CDR3 length equals 14 residues. Germline V CDR1 and CDR2: SQVTM, ANQGSEA. For the CDR3, the DNA is TGCAGCGTAGAACTAGCTCGATCCTACAATGAGCAGTTCTTC. It yields the protein CSVELARSYNEQFF.

CDR3 bases: TGTGCCAGCTCAAGGGACCTAGGGGACACAGATACGCAGTATTTT. Residues: CASSRDLGDTDTQYF. V is TRBV2 and J is TRBJ2-3; D possibly uses TRBD1 or TRBD2 (5 bases each). V was shortened by 8 bases and J by 2 bases, with 17 bases between the two germline ends. CDR3 length equals 15 residues. Per germline, CDR1 SNHLY and CDR2 FYNNEI.

This clone was observed a handful of times. The J gene is TRBJ1-6, the V gene TRBV7-9, with a possible D match to TRBD1 (6 bases). The V gene lost 5 bases and the J gene lost 1 base, with 12 bases spanning the gap. CDR3 length equals 16 residues. The V gene's germline CDR1 is SEHNR and CDR2 FQNEAQ (reference sequence). CDR3 amino acids: CASSRSTGSYNSPLHF. Written as DNA, the CDR3 is TGTGCCAGCAGCCGCTCTACAGGGTCCTATAATTCACCCCTCCACTTT.

This clone was counted many times. The genes are TRBV29-1 and TRBJ2-3, with D possibly matching TRBD1 (6 bases). The CDR3 is 13 amino acids. Deletions cut 1 base from V and 3 bases from J, with 8 bases between. The germline V gene has CDR1 SQVTM and CDR2 ANQGSEA. Written as DNA, the CDR3 is TGCAGCGTTGAAGGGGGGCGGACAGATACGCAGTATTTT. Its protein is CSVEGGRTDTQYF.

The chain links TRBV2 to TRBJ2-4; TRBD2 matches 8 bases. Germline CDR1 SNHLY, CDR2 FYNNEI. V lost 7 bases to trimming and J lost 0 bases; unmatched junction nucleotides: 8. The CDR3 extends over 16 amino acids. The DNA for the CDR3 is TGTGCCAGCATCGAGCGGGGGCTTCTAGCCAAAAACATTCAGTACTTC. Translation: CASIERGLLAKNIQYF.

V is TRBV29-1 and J is TRBJ1-2, with 7 nucleotides matching TRBD1. CDR1 is SQVTM and CDR2 is ANQGSEA in the germline V gene. Trimming removed 3 bases from V and 5 bases from J; junction bases left unmatched: 6. The CDR3 runs 13 residues. This CDR3 is CSVDWRQGYGYTF. DNA for the CDR3: TGCAGCGTTGATTGGAGACAGGGTTATGGCTACACCTTC.

The chain has TRBV29-1 and TRBJ2-1, with D tentatively TRBD1 or TRBD2 (6 bases each). The CDR3 covers 11 residues. Germline V gives CDR1 SQVTM, CDR2 ANQGSEA. Written as DNA, the CDR3 is TGCGTGACGGGGGCGGCCCTCGAGCAGTTCTTC. Its translation: CVTGAALEQFF.

This clone was observed a few times. The rearrangement uses TRBV5-4 and TRBJ2-2; D might be TRBD2 (5 bases). Looked up from germline, CDR1 is SGHNT and CDR2 is YYREEE (reference sequence). With 7 bases removed from V and 5 bases from J, the gap between germline ends came to 12 bases. The CDR3 is 13 residues long. CDR3 coding DNA: TGTGCCAGCTCTAGCTGGCGGACCGGGGAGCTGTTTTTT. It encodes CASSSWRTGELFF.

The chain combines TRBV29-1 with TRBJ2-5; D is unclear. The CDR3 covers 13 residues. The germline V gene has CDR1 SQVTM and CDR2 ANQGSEA. V lost 3 bases and J 0 bases, leaving 8 bases between the germline ends. The CDR3 nucleotides read TGCAGCGTTGAGAGAGTGTACCAAGAGACCCAGTACTTC. It encodes CSVERVYQETQYF.

The chain is built from TRBV10-3 and TRBJ2-3; 7 bases are a match to TRBD1. Germline CDR1 reads ENHRY; CDR2 reads SYGVKD. V dropped 4 bases and J dropped 0; count of bases not matched to a gene: 1. The CDR3 is 14 residues long. DNA of the CDR3: TGTGCCATCAGTGTGGGACAGAGCACAGATACGCAGTATTTT. As protein: CAISVGQSTDTQYF.

The genes are TRBV9 and TRBJ2-3, with 10 bases fitting TRBD2. With V trimmed by 4 bases and J by 2 bases, 4 bases remained unmatched. The CDR3 extends over 15 amino acids. Germline assignment: CDR1 SGDLS and CDR2 YYNGEE. As DNA, the CDR3 is TGTGCCAGCAGCCGTCTAGCGGGGGACACAGATACGCAGTATTTT. Translation: CASSRLAGDTDTQYF.

This rearrangement joins TRBV27 to TRBJ2-7; no reliable D call. The V gene's germline CDR1 is MNHEY and CDR2 SMNVEV (reference sequence). Trimming took 0 bases from V and 5 from J, leaving 8 bases between them. There are 13 residues in the CDR3. The CDR3 spells CASSLSPVNEQYF. In nucleotides, the CDR3 is TGTGCCAGCAGTTTATCGCCCGTCAACGAGCAGTACTTC.

DNA of the CDR3: TGTGCCGAAGGGACTAGCGGGGGACGAAACACCGGGGAGCTGTTTTTT. It encodes CAEGTSGGRNTGELFF. The V gene is TRBV30, the J gene TRBJ2-2; 14 bases fit TRBD2. This CDR3 has 16 residues. In germline, CDR1 is GTSNPN, CDR2 SVGIG (reference sequence). V shed 8 bases and J 2 bases; nucleotides not matched to a gene: 7. Together with reference TRBV30 and TRBJ2-2, the CDR3 gives the full variable domain: SQTIHQWPATLVQPVGSPLSLECTVEGTSNPNLYWYRQAAGRGLQLLFYSVGIGQISSEVPQNLSASRPQDRQFILSSKKLLLSDSGFYLCAEGTSGGRNTGELFFGEGSRLTVL.